This T cell receptor (beta chain) was identified during a study of blood T cell repertoires in COVID-19. Those enrolled, adults aged roughly 18 to 90 years, came from fewer than 25 US areas. The CDR3 loop spans 16 amino acids. Germline CDR1 SQVTM, CDR2 ANQGSEA. Trimming shortened V by 4 bases and J by 2 bases, and 20 bases separated the two germline ends. Methods used by the authors: Amplifying reference gene primers gave estimates of nucleated cell counts. Sequencing was performed with immunoSEQ multiplex PCR; in TCRdb, only in-frame clones are kept and a portion is missing. That table gives V, J and clone size, and the DNA gave D and trimming. The sample contains 250,000 to 400,000 clones, about 87% of which appear only once.

The clonotype comes from a woman between 25 and 40 years old who had recovered from COVID-19. The gene calls are TRBV29-1 and TRBJ1-1, with a tentative D call TRBD1 (6 bases). The source material was PBMCs or T cells enriched from blood (not recorded which). The CDR3 nucleotides read TGCAGCGTTGGCGGCCGTCTGGGACACCGAAACACTGAAGCTTTCTTT. Translated: CSVGGRLGHRNTEAFF.